The 11 T cell receptor beta chains below all came from one sample that was sequenced in a study of tumor-infiltrating lymphocytes in primary liver carcinoma. Reverse transcription of roughly 0.45 ug total RNA with a constant-region primer produced TCR beta cDNA. Generation of the TCR beta libraries relied on three nested multiplex PCR rounds using slightly modified ARM-PCR. TRBV1-TRBV30 forward primers and a C-beta reverse primer were used in the first two PCR rounds, which each ran for about 11 cycles. TCRdb reanalysed the multiplex PCR reads using MiXCR and keeps one entry per CDR3 protein. The table includes under 110,000 distinct CDR3 sequences, approximately 70% detected once. Investigators took RNA and DNA out together from about 21-30 mg of unsorted bulk tissue. The sample consisted of liver tumor tissue from sampling region 2. Subset: tumor region T2, inferior pole. All receptors come from a woman in her sixties or seventies with primary liver carcinoma and hepatitis B virus infection.

The chain is built from TRBV28 and TRBJ2-7; tentatively, D is TRBD1 or TRBD2 (5 bases each). This CDR3 is built from 14 residues. Trimming left V 7 bases short and J 0 bases short, with 13 bases between. Germline assignment: CDR1 MDHEN and CDR2 SYDVKM. CDR3 sequence (DNA): TGTGCCAGCACCCCAACCGGGGCCTCCTACGAGCAGTACTTC. Protein sequence: CASTPTGASYEQYF.

The chain joins TRBV11-2 to TRBJ1-6; D call uncertain. The CDR3 is 15 amino acids. V was shortened by 5 bases and J by 9 bases, with 17 bases between the two germline ends. Germline V gene sequence: CDR1 SGHAT, CDR2 FQNNGV. The CDR3 here is CASSPRRGNSSPLHF. In nucleotides, the CDR3 is TGTGCCAGCAGCCCCCGGAGAGGGAATAGTTCACCCCTCCACTTT.

This clonotype was seen just once. Because the CDR3 is missing its conserved closing phenylalanine or tryptophan, this is likely a read error. The CDR3 here is CTTSAGGYNEQFL. CDR3 DNA sequence: TGTACCACCAGTGCCGGGGGCTACAATGAGCAGTTCCTC. The chain uses TRBV11-3 and TRBJ2-1; a possible D gene is TRBD2 (6 bases). This CDR3 comprises 13 residues. Germline CDR1 SGHNT, CDR2 YENEEA.

This clonotype was detected only once. Compared with germline, one end of the junction differs, possibly owing to a read error. This rearrangement joins TRBV5-6 to TRBJ1-4, with 8 positions matching TRBD1. The CDR3 sequence is 16 residues long. The germline V gene has CDR1 SGHDT and CDR2 YYEEEE. This chain's CDR3 is CASSLLSGTGGENLSF. DNA of the CDR3: TGTGCCAGCAGCTTACTTTCCGGGACAGGTGGGGAAAACCTGTCTTTT. The full variable domain, in which reference TRBV5-6 and TRBJ1-4 provide the parts outside the CDR3, is DAGVTQSPTHLIKTRGQQVTLRCSPKSGHDTVSWYQQALGQGPQFIFQYYEEEERQRGNFPDRFSGHQFPNYSSELNVNALLLGDSALYLCASSLLSGTGGENLSFGSGTQLSVL.

The chain combines TRBV6-1 with TRBJ2-1, with 11 bases that match TRBD1. The CDR3 runs 14 residues. From germline, CDR1 is MNHNS and CDR2 SASEGT. Losses at the gene ends were 8 bases for V and 7 bases for J; bases not matched to a gene: 7. The CDR3 nucleotides are TGTGCCAGCGCGGGACAGGGGGAGTATAATGAGCAGTTCTTC. This codes for CASAGQGEYNEQFF.

V usage is TRBV10-3 and J usage is TRBJ2-1; 8 bases line up with TRBD2. Germline values: CDR1 ENHRY, CDR2 SYGVKD. The CDR3 is made up of 14 amino acids. CDR3 DNA sequence: TGTGTAATCAGTGAAAGCGGGGGTTACAATGAGCAGTTCTTC. Translating it yields CVISESGGYNEQFF.

This clonotype was seen only a few times. The CDR3 DNA follows: TGTGCCAGCAGTAAGGGACAGGGCACAGATACGCAGTATTTT. Translated: CASSKGQGTDTQYF. This chain uses TRBV28 with TRBJ2-3; 8 bases are a match to TRBD1. Trimming at V came to 5 bases and at J to 1 base, leaving 2 bases not matched to a gene. CDR3 size: 14 residues. CDR1 and CDR2 from the germline V gene are MDHEN and SYDVKM.

This clonotype came up many times. The chain couples TRBV5-4 to TRBJ2-2, with 9 bases aligning to TRBD2. The junction had 16 bases not matched to a gene; V was cut back by 4 bases and J by 3 bases. The CDR3 consists of 19 residues. Germline loops: CDR1 SGHNT, CDR2 YYREEE (reference sequence). CDR3 coding DNA: TGTGCCAGCAGCCTCCAGGTGTGGACTAGCGACCTCCACACCGGGGAGCTGTTTTTT. Protein product: CASSLQVWTSDLHTGELFF.

About this clonotype itself: The DNA is omitted, as the CDR3 cannot be located on it reliably, and the CDR3 follows TCRdb's listing. V gene TRBV11-3 combines with J gene TRBJ2-1; whether TRBD2, the table's D call, matches the DNA was not checked. The CDR3 spans 14 amino acids, including both terminal residues. The germline gives CDR1 SGHNT, CDR2 YENEEA. The CDR3 here is CASILGLAGIEQLF.

There are many counts of this clonotype. This chain connects TRBV6-6 to TRBJ1-2, with D unresolved. The CDR3 length is 15 residues. Trimming removed 2 bases from V and 4 bases from J, with 14 bases in between. CDR1 and CDR2 from the germline V gene are MNHNY and SVGAGI (reference sequence). The CDR3 reads CASSYRDPGIYGYTF. In nucleotides, the CDR3 is TGTGCCAGCAGTTACAGGGATCCCGGAATCTATGGCTACACCTTC.

A word on this clonotype: The conserved final phenylalanine or tryptophan is absent from the CDR3, which likely points to a read error. The chain has TRBV5-4 and TRBJ1-5, with 12 nucleotides matching TRBD1. The CDR3 contains 15 residues. Germline CDR1 and CDR2: SGHNT and YYREEE (reference sequence). The CDR3 spells CASRLGTGGNQPQHI. The CDR3 coding sequence is TGTGCCAGCAGATTGGGGACAGGGGGCAACCAGCCCCAGCATATT.